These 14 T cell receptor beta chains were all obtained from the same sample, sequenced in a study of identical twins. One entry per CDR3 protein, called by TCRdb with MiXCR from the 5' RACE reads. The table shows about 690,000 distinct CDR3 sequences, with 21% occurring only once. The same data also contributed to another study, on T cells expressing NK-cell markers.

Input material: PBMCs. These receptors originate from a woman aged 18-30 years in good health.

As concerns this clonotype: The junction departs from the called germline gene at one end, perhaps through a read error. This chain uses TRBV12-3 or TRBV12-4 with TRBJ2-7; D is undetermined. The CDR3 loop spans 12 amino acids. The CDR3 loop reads CPSSSTWYEQYF. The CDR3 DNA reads TGTCCCAGCAGTTCCACCTGGTACGAGCAGTACTTC.

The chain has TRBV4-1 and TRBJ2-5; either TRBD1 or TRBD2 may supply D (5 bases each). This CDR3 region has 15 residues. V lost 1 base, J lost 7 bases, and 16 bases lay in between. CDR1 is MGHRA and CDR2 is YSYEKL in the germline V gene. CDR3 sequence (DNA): TGCGCCAGCAGCCAAGTGGGACGGCCTGGGGGGACCCAGTACTTC. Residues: CASSQVGRPGGTQYF.

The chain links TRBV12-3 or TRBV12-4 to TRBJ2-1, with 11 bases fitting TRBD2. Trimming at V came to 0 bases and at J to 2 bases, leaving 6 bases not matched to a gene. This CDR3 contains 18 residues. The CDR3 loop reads CASSLALTSGDPYNEQFF. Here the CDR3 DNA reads TGTGCCAGCAGTTTAGCGCTGACTAGCGGGGACCCCTACAATGAGCAGTTCTTC.

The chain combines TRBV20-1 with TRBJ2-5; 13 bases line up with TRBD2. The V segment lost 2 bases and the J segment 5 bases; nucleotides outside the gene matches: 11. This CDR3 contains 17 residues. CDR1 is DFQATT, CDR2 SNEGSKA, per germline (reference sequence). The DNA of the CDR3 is TGCAGTGCTAGATTTCGAACTAGCGGGAGGGGAACGGAGACCCAGTACTTC. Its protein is CSARFRTSGRGTETQYF.

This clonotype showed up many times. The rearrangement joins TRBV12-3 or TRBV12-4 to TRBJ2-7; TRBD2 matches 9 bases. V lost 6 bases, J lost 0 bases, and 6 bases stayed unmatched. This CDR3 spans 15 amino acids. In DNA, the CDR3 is TGTGCCAGCAGCCCTCAGGGACTAGCCTCCTACGAGCAGTACTTC. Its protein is CASSPQGLASYEQYF.

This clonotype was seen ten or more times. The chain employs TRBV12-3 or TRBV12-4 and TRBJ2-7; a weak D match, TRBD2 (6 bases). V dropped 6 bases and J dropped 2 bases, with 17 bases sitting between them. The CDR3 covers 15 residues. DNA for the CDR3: TGTGCCAGCAGCTACGGGGACTCACCGACCTACGAGCAGTACTTC. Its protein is CASSYGDSPTYEQYF.

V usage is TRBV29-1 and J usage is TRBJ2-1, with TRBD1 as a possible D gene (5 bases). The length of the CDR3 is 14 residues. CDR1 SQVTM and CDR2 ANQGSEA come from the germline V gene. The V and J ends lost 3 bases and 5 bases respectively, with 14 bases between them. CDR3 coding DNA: TGCAGCGTTGAGTCGCAGGGCACCCACAATGAGCAGTTCTTC. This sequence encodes CSVESQGTHNEQFF.

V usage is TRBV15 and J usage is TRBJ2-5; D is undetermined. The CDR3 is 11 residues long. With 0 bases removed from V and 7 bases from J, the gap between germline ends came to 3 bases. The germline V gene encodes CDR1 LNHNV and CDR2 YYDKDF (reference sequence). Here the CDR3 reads CATSRDGTQYF. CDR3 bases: TGTGCCACCAGCAGAGATGGGACCCAGTACTTC.

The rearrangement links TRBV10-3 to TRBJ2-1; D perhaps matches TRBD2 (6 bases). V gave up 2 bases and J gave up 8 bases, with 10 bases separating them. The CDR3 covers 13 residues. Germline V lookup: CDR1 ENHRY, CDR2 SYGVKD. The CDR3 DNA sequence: TGTGCCATCAGTGAGGGTGCGGGATATGAGCAGTTCTTC. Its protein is CAISEGAGYEQFF.

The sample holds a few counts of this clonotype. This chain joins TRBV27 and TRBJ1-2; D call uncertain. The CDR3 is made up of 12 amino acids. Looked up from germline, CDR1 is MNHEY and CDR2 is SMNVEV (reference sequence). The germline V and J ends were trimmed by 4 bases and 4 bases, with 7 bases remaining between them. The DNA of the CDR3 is TGTGCCAGCAGTTCCACCAGCTATGGCTACACCTTC. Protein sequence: CASSSTSYGYTF.

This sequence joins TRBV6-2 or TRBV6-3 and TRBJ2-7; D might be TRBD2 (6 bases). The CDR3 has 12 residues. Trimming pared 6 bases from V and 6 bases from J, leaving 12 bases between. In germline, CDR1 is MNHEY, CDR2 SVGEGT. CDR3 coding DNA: TGTGCCAGCAGCGCGGGGAAAAGCGAGCAGTACTTC. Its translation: CASSAGKSEQYF.

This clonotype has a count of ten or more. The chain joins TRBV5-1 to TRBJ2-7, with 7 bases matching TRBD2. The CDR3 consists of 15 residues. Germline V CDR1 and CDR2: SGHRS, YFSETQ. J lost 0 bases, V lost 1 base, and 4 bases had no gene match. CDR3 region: CASSLTSESSYEQYF. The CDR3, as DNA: TGCGCCAGCAGCTTGACTAGCGAGAGCTCCTACGAGCAGTACTTC.

CDR3 protein: CSAPPWGQQETQYF. The CDR3 nucleotides are TGCAGTGCTCCCCCCTGGGGACAGCAAGAGACCCAGTACTTC. The genes are TRBV20-1 and TRBJ2-5; 7 positions agree with TRBD1. J was trimmed by 2 bases and V by 5 bases; bases with no gene match: 8. The CDR3 is 14 amino acids. The germline CDR1 and CDR2 sequences are DFQATT and SNEGSKA (reference sequence).

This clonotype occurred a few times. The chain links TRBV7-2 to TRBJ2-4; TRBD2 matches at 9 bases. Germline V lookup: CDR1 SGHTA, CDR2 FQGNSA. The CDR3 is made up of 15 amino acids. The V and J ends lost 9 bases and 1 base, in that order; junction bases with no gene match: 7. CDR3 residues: CASRAGGGAKNIQYF. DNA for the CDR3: TGTGCCAGTAGAGCGGGAGGTGGGGCCAAAAACATTCAGTACTTC.